Sequencing of this T cell receptor beta chain was carried out in a study of T cell responses to AZD1222 COVID-19 vaccine. Study results and limitations: Regions 160-218 and 743-854 dominated among vaccine-associated CD4 TCRs spanning spike. After the peak T cell response, and only then, were repertoires sampled. There were mostly white British donors and more females than males, and clonal diversity was possibly underestimated.

The protocol was immunoSEQ multiplex PCR, while the TCRdb copy is restricted to in-frame clones and leaves out a portion. Found here are over 45,000 clones, roughly 90% of them singletons; the top ten hold roughly 2%. In the case of this clone: Its cognate antigen is unknown.

The sequencing used peripheral blood, collected on day 0 of AZD1222 vaccination. This receptor was identified in an adult in good health.

The CDR3 DNA sequence: TGTGCCAGCAGTGTCTATAGCAATCAGCCCCAGCATTTT. Amino acid sequence: CASSVYSNQPQHF. This chain uses TRBV28 with TRBJ1-5; unclear D gene. The CDR3 has 13 amino acids. V lost 5 bases and J 0 bases, leaving 5 bases between the germline ends. Germline V gene lookup returns CDR1 MDHEN and CDR2 SYDVKM.